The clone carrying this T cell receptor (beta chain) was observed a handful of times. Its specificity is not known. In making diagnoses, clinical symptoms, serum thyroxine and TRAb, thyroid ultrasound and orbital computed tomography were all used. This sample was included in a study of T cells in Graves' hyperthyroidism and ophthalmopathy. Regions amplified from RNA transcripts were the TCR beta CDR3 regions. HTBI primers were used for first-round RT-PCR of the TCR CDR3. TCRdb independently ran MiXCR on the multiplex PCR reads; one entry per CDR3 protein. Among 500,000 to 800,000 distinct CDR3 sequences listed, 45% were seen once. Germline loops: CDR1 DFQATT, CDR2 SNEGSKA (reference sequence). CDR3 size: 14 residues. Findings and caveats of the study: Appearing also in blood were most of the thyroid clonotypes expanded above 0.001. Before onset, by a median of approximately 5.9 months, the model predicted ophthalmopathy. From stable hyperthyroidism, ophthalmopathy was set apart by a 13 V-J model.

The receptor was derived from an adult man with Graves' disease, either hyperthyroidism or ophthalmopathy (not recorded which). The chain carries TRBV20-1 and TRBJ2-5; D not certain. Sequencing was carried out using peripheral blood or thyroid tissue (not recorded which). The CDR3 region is CRIGQAPPTETQYF. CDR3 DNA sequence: TGCAGGATTGGGCAGGCCCCACCAACGGAGACCCAGTACTTC.